This TCR beta chain was observed in a study of blood T cell repertoires in COVID-19. This clone was picked up one time. This CDR3 is 12 amino acids long. From germline, CDR1 is MNHNY and CDR2 SVGAGI (reference sequence). V was shortened by 5 bases and J by 9 bases, with 10 bases between the two germline ends. Using immunoSEQ multiplex PCR, the repertoire was profiled, and TCRdb retains in-frame clones only, with some absent. The data show a few hundred thousand clones, about 92% seen once. This chain joins TRBV6-6 and TRBJ2-2; D remains unclear. The TCR sequence derives from an older woman with COVID-19, enrolled during active disease. Input material: peripheral blood. CDR3 sequence: CASSPTVWELFF. The CDR3 nucleotides read TGTGCCAGCAGTCCCACGGTTTGGGAGCTGTTTTTT.